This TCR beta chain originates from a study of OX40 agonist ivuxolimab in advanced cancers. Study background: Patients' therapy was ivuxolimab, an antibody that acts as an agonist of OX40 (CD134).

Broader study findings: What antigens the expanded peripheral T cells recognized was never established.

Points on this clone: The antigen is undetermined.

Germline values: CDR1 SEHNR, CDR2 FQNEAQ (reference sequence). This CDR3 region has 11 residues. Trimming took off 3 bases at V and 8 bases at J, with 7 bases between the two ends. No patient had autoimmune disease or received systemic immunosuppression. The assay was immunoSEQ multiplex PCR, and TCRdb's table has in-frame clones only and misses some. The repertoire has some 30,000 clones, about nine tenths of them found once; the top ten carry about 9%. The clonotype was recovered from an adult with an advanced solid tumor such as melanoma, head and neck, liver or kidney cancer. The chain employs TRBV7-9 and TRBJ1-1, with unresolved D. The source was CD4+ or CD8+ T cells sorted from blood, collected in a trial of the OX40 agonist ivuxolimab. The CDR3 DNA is TGTGCCAGCAGCTTGAGGCAAGAAGCTTTCTTT. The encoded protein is CASSLRQEAFF.